Listed below are T cell receptor beta chains from one sample, sequenced in a study of post-analysis software for immune sequencing data. TCRdb ran MiXCR on the PCR reads and lists one entry per CDR3 protein. The sample holds about 770,000 distinct CDR3 sequences, around 46% seen once. The sample comprised blood. Source of these receptors: a girl between 10 and 17 years old with multiple sclerosis. Each CDR3 is given with its conserved first and last residue. Each record gives: D gene, J gene, V gene, clone size, CDR3 protein, CDR3 DNA. The D gene is left open where the match is weak. Not every row has a clone size; where given, it reads once, few, many or a size class.

- TRBJ2-3 TRBV12-3/TRBV12-4 - CASSWGFSTDTQYF TGTGCCAGCAGTTGGGGTTTTAGCACAGATACGCAGTATTTT
TRBD1 TRBJ1-2 TRBV27 few CASSLRQGVSGYTF TGTGCCAGCAGTTTAAGACAGGGAGTTAGTGGCTACACCTTC
- TRBJ2-1 TRBV20-1 - CSARDSPGASYNEQFF TGCAGTGCTAGAGATTCCCCGGGAGCTTCCTACAATGAGCAGTTCTTC
TRBD1 TRBJ2-7 TRBV7-2 few CASSQGVQGPYEQYF TGTGCCAGCAGCCAGGGGGTCCAGGGACCTTACGAGCAGTACTTC
- TRBJ1-2 TRBV29-1 few CSVQTGNGYTF TGCAGCGTACAGACAGGAAATGGCTACACCTTC
TRBD1 TRBJ1-1 TRBV12-3/TRBV12-4 - CASSSETGVTEAFF TGTGCCAGCAGTTCGGAGACAGGGGTTACTGAAGCTTTCTTT
TRBD1 TRBJ2-7 TRBV5-6 - CACSLGDRSSYEQYF TGTGCCTGCAGCTTGGGGGACAGGTCTTCCTACGAGCAGTACTTC
- TRBJ1-1 TRBV11-2 few CASSPPTPEAFF TGTGCCAGCAGCCCCCCAACGCCTGAAGCTTTCTTT
TRBD2 TRBJ2-3 TRBV29-1 - CSAPRLASTDTQYF TGCAGCGCTCCAAGACTAGCTTCTACAGATACGCAGTATTTT
TRBD2 TRBJ2-3 TRBV7-2 - CASSPGALAVDTQYF TGTGCCAGCAGCCCAGGGGCACTAGCGGTAGATACGCAGTATTTT
- TRBJ2-3 TRBV2 few CASRFLWDTQYF TGTGCCAGCAGGTTCCTTTGGGATACGCAGTATTTT
TRBD2 TRBJ2-3 TRBV7-9 - CASAGGVAGVGDTQYF TGTGCCAGCGCAGGGGGGGTAGCGGGAGTTGGAGATACGCAGTATTTT
- TRBJ2-7 TRBV6-2/TRBV6-3 - CASSQLASYEQYF TGTGCCAGCAGCCAACTGGCCTCCTACGAGCAGTACTTC
- TRBJ2-7 TRBV29-1 - CSVQLVYEQYF TGCAGCGTTCAATTGGTATACGAGCAGTACTTC
- TRBJ2-7 TRBV5-1 - CASSTGTKSQYEQYF TGCGCCAGCAGCACCGGGACCAAATCACAATACGAGCAGTACTTC
TRBD1 TRBJ1-5 TRBV28 - CASSAPQGAVNQPQHF TGTGCCAGCAGTGCCCCACAGGGGGCGGTCAATCAGCCCCAGCATTTT
- TRBJ2-1 TRBV7-2 - CASSLGDTVNEQFF TGTGCCAGCAGCTTAGGGGACACTGTAAATGAGCAGTTCTTC
TRBD2 TRBJ2-1 TRBV5-8 - CASSPLRLAGYNEQFF TGTGCCAGCAGCCCCCTCCGACTAGCGGGGTACAATGAGCAGTTCTTC
- TRBJ2-2 TRBV20-1 - CSARHQGGGRSAGELFF TGCAGTGCTAGGCACCAAGGGGGCGGGAGGTCGGCCGGGGAGCTGTTTTTT
- TRBJ1-1 TRBV12-3/TRBV12-4 few CASTSKGGARKAFF TGTGCCAGCACTTCCAAAGGGGGGGCTAGGAAAGCTTTCTTT
TRBD1 TRBJ2-1 TRBV12-3/TRBV12-4 once CASRGTGGFAEQFF TGTGCCAGCAGAGGGACAGGGGGGTTTGCTGAGCAGTTCTTC
- TRBJ1-4 TRBV7-9 - CASSQTGFPNEKLFF TGTGCCAGCAGCCAAACAGGATTTCCTAATGAAAAACTGTTTTTT
- TRBJ2-5 TRBV9 few CASSVQGLVETQYF TGTGCCAGCAGCGTACAAGGTCTGGTAGAGACCCAGTACTTC
- TRBJ1-2 TRBV12-3/TRBV12-4 few CASSFQGHGYTF TGTGCCAGCAGTTTCCAGGGTCATGGCTACACCTTC
TRBD1 TRBJ1-6 TRBV10-3 - CASCRDSDSPLHF TGTGCCAGTTGCCGGGACAGCGATTCACCCCTCCACTTT
TRBD1 TRBJ1-1 TRBV29-1 - CSEKTGGEAFF TGCAGCGAGAAAACAGGGGGTGAAGCTTTCTTT
- TRBJ1-2 TRBV20-1 - CSAGTYNYGYTF TGCAGTGCTGGCACCTATAACTATGGCTACACCTTC
- TRBJ2-3 TRBV29-1 many CSVDLGSDTQYF TGCAGCGTTGATTTGGGCTCCGATACGCAGTATTTT
TRBD2 TRBJ2-5 TRBV28 - CASSSRAGRAGRGQETQYF TGTGCCAGCAGTTCCAGGGCAGGGAGAGCGGGGAGGGGACAAGAGACCCAGTACTTC
TRBD2 TRBJ2-1 TRBV29-1 few CSVNNRLAGTYNEQFF TGCAGCGTTAATAATCGACTAGCGGGAACCTACAATGAGCAGTTCTTC
TRBD1 TRBJ1-3 TRBV20-1 - CSARAAGTGSLSGNTIYF TGCAGTGCTAGAGCTGCCGGGACAGGGAGTCTCTCTGGAAACACCATATATTTT
- TRBJ2-7 TRBV28 - CASRGGPNGYEQYF TGTGCCAGCAGAGGTGGACCGAACGGCTACGAGCAGTACTTC
- TRBJ2-7 TRBV5-1 - CASTQGHLGSYEQYF TGCGCCAGCACCCAGGGCCACCTTGGCTCCTACGAGCAGTACTTC
TRBD1 TRBJ2-1 TRBV6-1 once CASSLPQGAGSYNEQFF TGTGCCAGCAGTCTCCCACAGGGGGCCGGCTCCTACAATGAGCAGTTCTTC
TRBD1 TRBJ1-6 TRBV15 - CATSRDRVGQVNSPLHF TGTGCCACCAGCAGAGATCGGGTCGGACAGGTCAATTCACCCCTCCACTTT
- TRBJ2-1 TRBV7-8 few CASSQGRGQAAPYNEQFF TGTGCCAGCAGCCAAGGTAGGGGTCAGGCTGCCCCATACAATGAGCAGTTCTTC
TRBD2 TRBJ2-5 TRBV29-1 - CSGDVAGGLYNEQYF TGCAGCGGCGACGTAGCGGGAGGGCTCTACAATGAGCAGTACTTC
TRBD2 TRBJ2-5 TRBV3-1 few CASSQGASGNYQETQYF TGTGCCAGCAGCCAAGGGGCTAGCGGGAACTACCAAGAGACCCAGTACTTC
TRBD2 TRBJ2-3 TRBV7-9 - CASSLGILGLAVADTQYF TGTGCCAGCAGCTTAGGAATATTGGGACTAGCGGTCGCAGATACGCAGTATTTT
- TRBJ2-3 TRBV4-2 few CASRPGLYASTDTQYF TGTGCCAGCAGGCCCGGGCTGTATGCTAGCACAGATACGCAGTATTTT
- TRBJ2-1 TRBV9 - CASPPENSYNEQFF TGTGCCAGCCCCCCGGAGAACTCCTACAATGAGCAGTTCTTC
- TRBJ1-2 TRBV5-1 few CASSADTYYGYTF TGCGCCAGCAGCGCCGACACATACTATGGCTACACCTTC